The clone carrying this T cell receptor beta chain was recorded many times. The source of the sample is a study of regulatory T cells in long-lasting Graves disease. The V and J ends lost 1 base and 0 bases respectively, with 7 bases between them. Germline V gene sequence: CDR1 LGHNT, CDR2 FRNRAP. This CDR3 is 15 amino acids long. The time point was: persistent/refractory GD, antithyroid drugs over 5 years with positive TRAb. PBMC RNA served as the TCR library source. Investigators prepared the TCR beta libraries by applying iRepertoire HTBI primers and Arm-PCR of CDR3 regions. From the multiplex PCR reads, TCRdb called clonotypes with MiXCR, one entry per CDR3 protein. The sample lists around 450,000 distinct CDR3 sequences; around a fifth were seen once.

This specimen consisted of peripheral blood mononuclear cells (PBMCs), obtained when the disease was refractory, from a patient treated with antithyroid drugs. The chain recombines TRBV12-5 with TRBJ1-5; no firm D call. The clonotype originates from a female donor with Graves disease. The CDR3 region has the DNA TGTGCTAGTGGTTTGGCACCCAGTAGCAATCAGCCCCAGCATTTT. Translating gives CASGLAPSSNQPQHF.